This T cell receptor (beta chain) was sequenced for a study of sequential checkpoint blockade in melanoma. Treatment indicated: randomized to nivolumab then ipilimumab (arm A) or the reverse (arm B). Assay used: immunoSEQ multiplex PCR; TCRdb lists only in-frame clones, some missing. This table holds about 16,000 clones, approximately 93% found once. The CDR3 is made up of 14 amino acids. The germline CDR1 and CDR2 sequences are SGHTA and FQGNSA. Trimming stripped 5 bases from V and 2 bases from J, with 13 bases between. The clonotype was recovered from a human donor with melanoma. The material sequenced was CD8+ T cells sorted from blood (inferred from file names), taken from a patient given nivolumab and ipilimumab in sequence. V usage is TRBV7-2 and J usage is TRBJ2-7; weak D call: TRBD2 (5 bases). The CDR3: CASSAGNRPYEQYV. In DNA form, the CDR3 reads TGTGCCAGCAGCGCCGGGAACAGACCCTACGAGCAGTACGTC.